One sample yielded the 32 T cell receptor beta chains listed below, sequenced in a study of shared clonotypes between healthy human individuals. Profiling relied on immunoSEQ multiplex PCR, and the TCRdb table lists in-frame clones only, not all of them. Among roughly 220,000 clones listed, approximately 70% were seen once. The sample comprised memory CD4+ T cells sorted from blood. The subset is: CD45RA-negative fraction. These TCRs come from a man in his thirties or forties in good health.

V and J are TRBV14 and TRBJ2-2; 9 nucleotides line up with TRBD2. The junction had 11 bases not matched to a gene; V was cut back by 4 bases and J by 5 bases. Germline values: CDR1 SGHDN, CDR2 FVKESK. The CDR3 covers 17 residues. CDR3 loop: CASSRFSGSKVTGELFF. The CDR3 DNA is TGTGCCAGCAGCCGCTTTAGCGGGAGTAAAGTGACCGGGGAGCTGTTTTTT.

This chain links TRBV7-3 with TRBJ2-7; 13 bases line up with TRBD2. The CDR3 spans 16 residues. With V trimmed by 5 bases and J by 2 bases, 6 bases remained unmatched. Germline V lookup: CDR1 SGHTA, CDR2 FQGTGA. The CDR3 region has the DNA TGTGCCAGCAGCCTAAAGGGACTAGCGGGGACCTACGAGCAGTACTTC. This sequence encodes CASSLKGLAGTYEQYF.

This clone was seen a handful of times. CDR3 coding DNA: TGTGCCAGCAGCCGCGAGAGTCCTAGCGTTCCCTACAATGAGCAGTTCTTC. It specifies CASSRESPSVPYNEQFF. The chain employs TRBV7-6 and TRBJ2-1; perhaps TRBD2 as D (6 bases). The ends were cut back, 5 bases at V and 2 bases at J, with 19 bases in the middle. Per the germline V gene, CDR1 is SGHVS and CDR2 is FNYEAQ. The CDR3 loop spans 17 amino acids.

The V gene is TRBV18, the J gene TRBJ2-7; D is possibly TRBD1 (6 bases). Germline V gene data show CDR1 as KGHSH and CDR2 as LQKENI. This CDR3 has 14 residues. V was trimmed by 4 bases and J by 3 bases, leaving 13 bases between them. CDR3 amino acids: CASSLRDKFYEQYF. The CDR3 DNA is TGTGCCAGCTCACTCCGGGACAAATTCTACGAGCAGTACTTC.

A few counts support this clone. CDR3 coding DNA: TGCAGCGCCGGAGCGGGGGGGTTGGTCGACGAGCAGTACTTC. Protein: CSAGAGGLVDEQYF. The chain joins TRBV29-1 to TRBJ2-7, with TRBD2 matching 10 bases. Germline trimming cut 7 bases from V and 5 bases from J; bases unmatched to any gene: 11. Germline lookup yields CDR1 SQVTM and CDR2 ANQGSEA. The CDR3 has 14 residues.

This chain uses TRBV27 with TRBJ2-3; D gene uncertain. V lost 6 bases and J lost 7, with 11 bases in between. This CDR3 spans 12 amino acids. Germline CDR1 is MNHEY and CDR2 is SMNVEV (reference sequence). In nucleotides, the CDR3 is TGTGCCAGCAGCCCCAATTCCAATACGCAGTATTTT. Translation: CASSPNSNTQYF.

This clone was seen many times. The chain couples TRBV6-1 to TRBJ2-5; D is unclear. CDR1 and CDR2 from the germline V gene are MNHNS and SASEGT. V lost 0 bases, J lost 1 base, and 12 bases lay in between. This CDR3 is built from 16 residues. Here the CDR3 DNA reads TGTGCCAGCAGTGAAGCTTGGGGTTTGGGCCAAGAGACCCAGTACTTC. This translates into CASSEAWGLGQETQYF.

The table lists this clone with a few counts. This sequence joins TRBV25-1 and TRBJ1-1, with 7 bases fitting TRBD1. The germline V gene has CDR1 MGHDK and CDR2 SYGVNS. V dropped 10 bases and J dropped 3; count of bases not matched to a gene: 14. The CDR3 has 15 amino acids. The CDR3 reads CATRGETGEHTEAFF. The CDR3 nucleotides read TGTGCCACCAGGGGGGAAACAGGGGAGCACACTGAAGCTTTCTTT.

This clone was found a few times. This rearrangement joins TRBV28 to TRBJ2-7, with D possibly being TRBD1 (5 bases). Germline values: CDR1 MDHEN, CDR2 SYDVKM. Trimming took 6 bases from V and 5 from J, leaving 23 bases between them. There are 16 residues in the CDR3. The CDR3 sequence: CASRGNRYPKRNEQYF. CDR3 bases: TGTGCCAGCAGGGGGAACAGGTACCCCAAGAGGAACGAGCAGTACTTC.

The chain links TRBV28 to TRBJ1-4; 8 nucleotides match TRBD1. This CDR3 is built from 14 residues. Germline V gives CDR1 MDHEN, CDR2 SYDVKM. Trimming at V came to 1 base and at J to 5 bases, leaving 0 bases not matched to a gene. In DNA, the CDR3 is TGTGCCAGCAGTTTATCAGGGGGCAATGAAAAACTGTTTTTT. Amino acid sequence: CASSLSGGNEKLFF.

This clone has more than one count but fewer than ten. The genes are TRBV28 and TRBJ2-5; 10 bases align to TRBD1. Germline V gives CDR1 MDHEN, CDR2 SYDVKM. This CDR3 has 17 amino acids. The ends lost 6 bases at V and 5 bases at J; junction bases unmatched: 15. The CDR3 here is CASSPIDPGTGEETQYF. The CDR3 DNA sequence: TGTGCCAGCAGCCCGATCGATCCCGGGACAGGGGAGGAGACCCAGTACTTC. Looking up the rest from reference TRBV28 and TRBJ2-5 gives the full variable domain: DVKVTQSSRYLVKRTGEKVFLECVQDMDHENMFWYRQDPGLGLRLIYFSYDVKMKEKGDIPEGYSVSREKKERFSLILESASTNQTSMYLCASSPIDPGTGEETQYFGPGTRLLVL.

The V call is TRBV6-5, the J call TRBJ2-5; no clear D gene. Germline assignment: CDR1 MNHEY and CDR2 SVGAGI. The CDR3 is made up of 13 amino acids. Trimming left V 1 base short and J 3 bases short, with 6 bases between. The CDR3 DNA follows: TGTGCCAGCAGTTACTTCGCTAAAGAGACCCAGTACTTC. Its translation: CASSYFAKETQYF.

This chain uses TRBV30 with TRBJ1-2; a weak D match, TRBD1 (6 bases). The CDR3 totals 15 residues. Per germline, CDR1 GTSNPN and CDR2 SVGIG (reference sequence). Trimming left V 3 bases short and J 7 bases short, with 21 bases between. CDR3 sequence: CAWSTVAGAVFGYTF. Written as DNA, the CDR3 is TGTGCCTGGAGCACGGTGGCAGGGGCTGTATTTGGCTACACCTTC.

The gene calls are TRBV11-3 and TRBJ2-3, with a possible D match to TRBD2 (6 bases). Germline V gives CDR1 SGHNT, CDR2 YENEEA. V was pared by 0 bases and J by 0 bases, with 10 bases between. There are 16 residues in the CDR3. Written as DNA, the CDR3 is TGTGCCAGCAGCTTAGATGGTCTAGCGAGCACAGATACGCAGTATTTT. Translating it yields CASSLDGLASTDTQYF. The entire variable domain, with the rest obtained from reference TRBV11-3 and TRBJ2-3, is as follows: EAGVVQSPRYKIIEKKQPVAFWCNPISGHNTLYWYLQNLGQGPELLIRYENEEAVDDSQLPKDRFSAERLKGVDSTLKIQPAELGDSAVYLCASSLDGLASTDTQYFGPGTRLTVL.

CDR3 sequence: CASSLGTWGGSDEQYF. The DNA of the CDR3 is TGTGCCAGCAGTTTGGGTACTTGGGGGGGTTCCGACGAGCAGTACTTC. V usage is TRBV28 and J usage is TRBJ2-7; 7 nucleotides line up with TRBD2. Per germline, CDR1 MDHEN and CDR2 SYDVKM. The CDR3 totals 16 residues. Trimming removed 3 bases from V and 5 bases from J; junction bases left unmatched: 13.

The chain combines TRBV4-1 with TRBJ1-2; TRBD1 matches at 11 bases. Losses at the gene ends were 5 bases for V and 6 bases for J; bases not matched to a gene: 11. The CDR3 contains 16 residues. Per germline, CDR1 MGHRA and CDR2 YSYEKL. CDR3 sequence (DNA): TGCGCCAGCAGCGCCCGGGACAGGGGGGCAAGGGATGGCTACACCTTC. It codes for CASSARDRGARDGYTF.

This clone was seen a handful of times. The chain joins TRBV10-1 to TRBJ1-1, with D tentatively TRBD1 (6 bases). The CDR3 is made up of 13 amino acids. Germline CDR1 is WNHNN and CDR2 is SYGVQD (reference sequence). V lost 0 bases and J 11 bases, leaving 13 bases between the germline ends. The CDR3 is CASSESVRGTAFF. DNA for the CDR3: TGCGCCAGCAGTGAGTCGGTGAGGGGGACGGCTTTCTTT.

The V call is TRBV28, the J call TRBJ2-7, with no clear D. The CDR3 covers 15 residues. CDR1 MDHEN and CDR2 SYDVKM come from the germline V gene. V lost 7 bases to trimming and J lost 4 bases, with 20 bases between them. CDR3 protein: CASTLPGDAAYEQYF. For the CDR3, the DNA is TGTGCCAGCACCTTACCTGGCGACGCGGCATACGAGCAGTACTTC.

The V gene is TRBV5-4, the J gene TRBJ2-6; D remains ambiguous. The CDR3 is 16 residues long. The germline CDR1 and CDR2 sequences are SGHNT and YYREEE (reference sequence). The germline V and J ends were trimmed by 2 bases and 0 bases, with 9 bases remaining between them. The CDR3 DNA sequence: TGTGCCAGCAGCTTTACCAGCGTCTCTGGGGCCAACGTCCTGACTTTC. This gives the protein CASSFTSVSGANVLTF.

The rearrangement uses TRBV7-3 and TRBJ2-6, with 7 bases lining up with TRBD2. With 4 bases clipped from V and 3 bases from J, the junction kept 3 bases outside the gene matches. Per germline, CDR1 SGHTA and CDR2 FQGTGA. The CDR3 contains 15 residues. CDR3 sequence reads: CASSSGGRGANVLTF. The CDR3 DNA reads TGTGCCAGCAGCTCGGGAGGACGTGGGGCCAACGTCCTGACTTTC.

The CDR3 nucleotides read TGTGCCAGCAGCTTGAATTTTCGGACAGGGTTTTCCCCGTTCTTC. Translated: CASSLNFRTGFSPFF. The chain has TRBV5-6 and TRBJ2-1; TRBD1 aligns across 8 bases. Germline CDR1 and CDR2: SGHDT and YYEEEE. CDR3 length: 15 residues. Trimming removed 1 base from V and 15 bases from J; junction bases left unmatched: 15.

This chain joins TRBV5-4 and TRBJ1-1; perhaps TRBD1 as D (5 bases). This CDR3 contains 16 residues. Trimming shortened V by 0 bases and J by 0 bases, and 12 bases separated the two germline ends. From germline, CDR1 is SGHNT and CDR2 YYREEE (reference sequence). The CDR3 bases are TGTGCCAGCAGCTTGGGAGGGGCCCGCATGAACACTGAAGCTTTCTTT. Its translation is CASSLGGARMNTEAFF.

V and J are TRBV9 and TRBJ2-1; D unresolved. V was shortened by 0 bases and J by 6 bases, with 7 bases between the two germline ends. The CDR3 is 13 amino acids. From germline, CDR1 is SGDLS and CDR2 YYNGEE. The CDR3 DNA reads as TGTGCCAGCAGCGTAGCCATATCCAATGAGCAGTTCTTC. Translated, it gives CASSVAISNEQFF.

This rearrangement joins TRBV19 to TRBJ2-1; the D is unclear. This CDR3 has 14 residues. From germline, CDR1 is LNHDA and CDR2 SQIVND (reference sequence). Trimming left V 3 bases short and J 9 bases short, with 15 bases between. In DNA form, the CDR3 reads TGTGCCAGTAGTATTGCACTACATGGTGCTGAGCAGTTCTTC. This translates into CASSIALHGAEQFF.

DNA of the CDR3: TGCGCCAGCAGTGTGGGTCTAGCGGGGAACTACAATGAGCAGTTCTTC. This encodes CASSVGLAGNYNEQFF. The chain recombines TRBV10-2 with TRBJ2-1; TRBD2 agrees at 9 bases. V shed 4 bases, J shed 3 bases, and the junction held 7 bases outside the gene matches. The CDR3 is 16 amino acids. Germline loops: CDR1 WSHSY, CDR2 SAAADI.

V usage is TRBV23-1 and J usage is TRBJ2-1; 9 nucleotides line up with TRBD2. TRBV23-1 is labeled an ORF, and its function is uncertain. V lost 0 bases to trimming and J lost 9 bases; unmatched junction nucleotides: 12. The CDR3 has 17 residues. The CDR3 sequence: CASSQSSGKREVTEQFF. The CDR3 DNA reads as TGCGCCAGCAGTCAATCGTCGGGGAAGCGGGAGGTCACTGAGCAGTTCTTC.

This chain connects TRBV5-1 to TRBJ1-1; no definite D call. CDR3 length: 15 residues. Trimming removed 0 bases at V and 0 bases at J, with 9 bases between. CDR1 is SGHRS, CDR2 YFSETQ, per germline. The CDR3 DNA reads TGCGCCAGCAGCTTGGGGGTACAAATGAACACTGAAGCTTTCTTT. Its translation is CASSLGVQMNTEAFF.

This clone was detected only once. This rearrangement joins TRBV5-1 to TRBJ2-6, with a possible D match to TRBD1 (7 bases). V gave up 2 bases and J gave up 0 bases, with 15 bases separating them. The CDR3 is 18 residues long. Looked up from germline, CDR1 is SGHRS and CDR2 is YFSETQ. In nucleotides, the CDR3 is TGCGCCAGCAGCTTCCCACAGGGGACTTACTCTGGGGCCAACGTCCTGACTTTC. It codes for CASSFPQGTYSGANVLTF.

The rearrangement uses TRBV7-2 and TRBJ2-3; maybe TRBD1 (6 bases). The CDR3 has 17 residues. Trimming removed 5 bases from V and 2 bases from J, with 20 bases in between. Germline CDR1 SGHTA, CDR2 FQGNSA. CDR3 in DNA: TGTGCCAGCAGCCTGGGGCCGGACAGACGATTCACAGATACGCAGTATTTT. It is translated as CASSLGPDRRFTDTQYF.

Only a few counts were recorded for this clone. The chain is built from TRBV6-6 and TRBJ1-5; possible D gene TRBD1, 6 bases. This CDR3 comprises 12 residues. Trimming took 7 bases from V and 4 from J, leaving 8 bases between them. Germline V lookup: CDR1 MNHNY, CDR2 SVGAGI (reference sequence). CDR3 residues: CASKDRNQPQHF. CDR3 in DNA: TGTGCCAGCAAGGACAGAAATCAGCCCCAGCATTTT.

This clone came up a few times. The V and J genes are TRBV28 and TRBJ1-4; TRBD1 matches 10 bases. The CDR3 spans 15 residues. V shed 1 base, J shed 7 bases, and the junction held 3 bases outside the gene matches. Germline assignment: CDR1 MDHEN and CDR2 SYDVKM. The CDR3 loop reads CASSLSTGGGEKLFF. The CDR3 nucleotides read TGTGCCAGCAGTTTATCGACAGGGGGCGGTGAAAAACTGTTTTTT. Drawing the rest from reference TRBV28 and TRBJ1-4, the complete variable domain is DVKVTQSSRYLVKRTGEKVFLECVQDMDHENMFWYRQDPGLGLRLIYFSYDVKMKEKGDIPEGYSVSREKKERFSLILESASTNQTSMYLCASSLSTGGGEKLFFGSGTQLSVL.

V is TRBV19 and J is TRBJ2-5, with 9 bases lining up with TRBD2. V gave up 8 bases and J gave up 4 bases; unmatched junction bases: 11. The V gene's germline CDR1 is LNHDA and CDR2 SQIVND (reference sequence). CDR3 size: 15 residues. The CDR3 protein is CASRFGSSGIETQYF. The CDR3 coding sequence is TGTGCCAGTCGTTTTGGCTCTAGCGGGATAGAGACCCAGTACTTC.